The following is a TCR beta chain sequence with its context. Its specificity is not known. Sequenced by immunoSEQ multiplex PCR; TCRdb stores in-frame clones only, minus some. The repertoire holds 350,000 to 500,000 clones, with 75% to 95% as singletons. The sample belongs to a study of Ad26.COV2.S vaccination and SARS-CoV-2 variants. Overall study findings and caveats: Vaccine and placebo groups showed comparable non-spike TCR breadth. Vaccine recipients posted higher spike-specific TCR breadth than their placebo counterparts.

Treatment of the sample: some 20 received Ad26.COV2.S at low or high dose, single or two shots; 5 received placebo; per-sample allocation not given. Day 63 after the first injection of vaccine or placebo was the sampling time. Sequenced here: peripheral blood, sampled in a trial of Ad26.COV2.S vaccine versus placebo. The TCR comes from a person aged 18-65 years who received the Ad26.COV2.S COVID-19 vaccine or a placebo.

For the CDR3, the DNA is TGTGCCTGGAGCGTAAATTCACCCCTCCACTTT. As protein: CAWSVNSPLHF. The genes are TRBV30 and TRBJ1-6; the D is unclear. The V end lost 3 bases, the J end lost 7 bases, and 4 bases lay between the germline ends. The V gene's germline CDR1 is GTSNPN and CDR2 SVGIG (reference sequence). The CDR3 contains 11 residues.